Listed here are 4 T cell receptor beta chains from one sample, sequenced in a study of radiotherapy plus CTLA-4 blockade in lung cancer (dated by TCRdb to 2017 to 2018). To prepare the library, the immunoSEQ multiplex PCR assay was applied. Entries here come from immuneACCESS through TCRdb and include only in-frame sequences with V and J called. Some clones fail to appear in such tables; in the studies checked, an unresolved V gene covers under half of the shortfall, and the cause of the remainder is unknown. The sample has about 68,000 clones on record, roughly 85% of them singletons. Roughly a tenth of the sample comes from the top ten. Material: peripheral blood, obtained from a patient treated with radiotherapy plus ipilimumab. The origin of the receptors is a human donor with non-small cell lung cancer who had a complete response to radiotherapy plus ipilimumab.

This chain links TRBV7-9 with TRBJ1-4; no clear D. The germline V gene has CDR1 SEHNR and CDR2 FQNEAQ (reference sequence). V lost 1 base to trimming and J lost 8 bases, with 17 bases between them. This CDR3 contains 16 residues. This CDR3 is CASSLGVGYDGEKLFF. CDR3 nucleotides: TGTGCCAGCAGCTTAGGGGTTGGATACGACGGGGAAAAACTGTTTTTT.

This clone came up once. The chain has TRBV19 and TRBJ2-2; TRBD1 or TRBD2 may be the D gene (6 bases each). The germline gives CDR1 LNHDA, CDR2 SQIVND (reference sequence). V gave up 6 bases and J gave up 3 bases, with 14 bases separating them. The CDR3 length is 15 residues. CDR3 nucleotides: TGTGCCAGTAGATTAGCAAGGGGGGACACCGGGGAGCTGTTTTTT. This gives the protein CASRLARGDTGELFF.

The J gene is TRBJ1-5, the V gene TRBV30; TRBD1 might be the D (5 bases). The V gene's germline CDR1 is GTSNPN and CDR2 SVGIG (reference sequence). The ends were cut back, 3 bases at V and 0 bases at J, with 6 bases in the middle. The CDR3 consists of 13 residues. CDR3 nucleotide sequence: TGTGCCTGGAGCGACAGTAGCAATCAGCCCCAGCATTTT. Protein sequence: CAWSDSSNQPQHF.

This rearrangement joins TRBV7-8 to TRBJ1-2; 9 nucleotides line up with TRBD1. The ends lost 4 bases at V and 8 bases at J; junction bases unmatched: 8. The CDR3 runs 14 residues. Germline lookup yields CDR1 SGHVS and CDR2 FQNEAQ. CDR3 in amino acids: CASSSITGGRGYTF. Written as DNA, the CDR3 is TGTGCCAGCAGCTCTATAACAGGGGGCAGGGGCTACACCTTC.